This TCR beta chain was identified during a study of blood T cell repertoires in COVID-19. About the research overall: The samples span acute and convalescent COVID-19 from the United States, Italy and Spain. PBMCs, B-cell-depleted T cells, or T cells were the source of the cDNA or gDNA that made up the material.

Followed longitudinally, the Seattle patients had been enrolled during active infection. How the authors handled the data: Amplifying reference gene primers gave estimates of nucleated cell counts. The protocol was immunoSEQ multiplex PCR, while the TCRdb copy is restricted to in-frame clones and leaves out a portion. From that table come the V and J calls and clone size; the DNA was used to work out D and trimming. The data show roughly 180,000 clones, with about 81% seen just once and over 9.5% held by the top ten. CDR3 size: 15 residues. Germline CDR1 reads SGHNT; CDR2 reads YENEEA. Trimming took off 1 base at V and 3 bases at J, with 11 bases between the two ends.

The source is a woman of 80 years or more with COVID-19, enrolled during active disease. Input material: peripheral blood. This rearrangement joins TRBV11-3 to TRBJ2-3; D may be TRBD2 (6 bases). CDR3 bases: TGTGCCAGCAGCTTAGGGGCAGGGAGGACAGATACGCAGTATTTT. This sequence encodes CASSLGAGRTDTQYF.